This T cell receptor beta chain came from a study of T cell repertoires in cytomegalovirus infection. Study details: The public TCR beta signatures pointed to both CMV infection and matching HLA type.

The germline CDR1 and CDR2 sequences are DFQATT and SNEGSKA (reference sequence). With V trimmed by 5 bases and J by 11 bases, 13 bases remained unmatched. The CDR3 extends over 13 amino acids. TCRdb re-called the reads through MiXCR, storing one row per CDR3 protein. The sample lists approximately 590,000 distinct CDR3 sequences, almost 40% occurring once. On this clonotype: Its antigen is not identified.

Notes on the study in general: Ex vivo responses were dominated by HLA-C-restricted CMV-specific TCR beta clonotypes.

The sample here was cultured PBMCs, taken from culture after CMV antigen stimulation. This TCR came from a human donor in good health (CMV status not recorded). Some clones in this sample may be carry-over from other donors' samples. The chain recombines TRBV20-1 with TRBJ2-3; the match to TRBD2 covers 7 bases. The DNA for the CDR3 is TGCAGTGCTCCTCCCCTATACGGACTAGAGCAGTATTTT. The encoded protein is CSAPPLYGLEQYF.